What follows are 12 T cell receptor beta chains derived from one specimen sequenced in a study of cytomegalovirus exposure and HLA in healthy donors. PCR involved 60 Vbeta and 13 Jbeta primers. Method: immunoSEQ multiplex PCR; TCRdb's copy keeps in-frame clones and lacks some. The sample shows approximately 170,000 clones, over 60% of them seen only once. Specimen: PBMCs. The receptors derive from a girl aged 10 to 17 in good health and CMV-seronegative.

V gene TRBV6-1 combines with J gene TRBJ1-3, with D perhaps TRBD1 (5 bases). The CDR3 sequence is 20 residues long. Germline CDR1 reads MNHNS; CDR2 reads SASEGT. V lost 4 bases to trimming and J lost 0 bases, with 25 bases between them. CDR3 nucleotide sequence: TGTGCCAGCAGTGGGGGCAGCAACTTCAAAACCTCCTTCTCTGGAAACACCATATATTTT. This sequence encodes CASSGGSNFKTSFSGNTIYF.

This clone was seen once. One junction end disagrees with the germline gene, perhaps due to a read error. In the same sample, other DNA sequences code for this CDR3. The rearrangement joins TRBV14 to TRBJ2-7, with D possibly being TRBD1 (5 bases). Germline CDR1 and CDR2: SGHDN and FVKESK. This CDR3 has 13 amino acids. For the CDR3, the DNA is TGCGCCAGCAGCCAACGCGACAGCTACGAGCAGTACTTC. It specifies CASSQRDSYEQYF. The full variable domain, in which reference TRBV14 and TRBJ2-7 provide the parts outside the CDR3, is EAGVTQFPSHSVIEKGQTVTLRCDPISGHDNLYWYRRVMGKEIKFLLHFVKESKQDESGMPNNRFLAERTGGTYSTLKVQPAELEDSGVYFCASSQRDSYEQYFGPGTRLTVT.

This chain connects TRBV29-1 to TRBJ1-6; D is ambiguous. Trimming removed 8 bases from V and 9 bases from J, with 23 bases in between. The CDR3 spans 15 residues. In germline, CDR1 is SQVTM, CDR2 ANQGSEA. The CDR3 DNA is TGCAGCCCCGGACTTCCACCCCTAGGGCCTTCACCCCTCCACTTT. It specifies CSPGLPPLGPSPLHF.

This clone was counted a few times. The rearrangement links TRBV18 to TRBJ2-6; 10 nucleotides match TRBD1. This CDR3 has 18 amino acids. Germline V gives CDR1 KGHSH, CDR2 LQKENI. V lost 3 bases, J lost 2 bases, and 7 bases stayed unmatched. CDR3 sequence reads: CASSPRRQGATGANVLTF. The CDR3 DNA is TGTGCCAGCTCACCTAGGAGACAGGGGGCAACTGGGGCCAACGTCCTGACTTTC. Using reference TRBV18 and TRBJ2-6 for the parts outside the CDR3, the full variable domain is NAGVMQNPRHLVRRRGQEARLRCSPMKGHSHVYWYRQLPEEGLKFMVYLQKENIIDESGMPKERFSAEFPKEGPSILRIQQVVRGDSAAYFCASSPRRQGATGANVLTFGAGSRLTVL.

The gene calls are TRBV19 and TRBJ1-1; a weak D match, TRBD1 (5 bases). This CDR3 is built from 13 residues. Germline CDR1 LNHDA, CDR2 SQIVND (reference sequence). V was clipped by 1 base and J by 5 bases, with 8 bases between them. The CDR3 DNA follows: TGTGCCAGTAGTATAGGGGGGACTACTGAAGCTTTCTTT. Translated, it gives CASSIGGTTEAFF.

The chain uses TRBV9 and TRBJ2-3, with D tentatively TRBD2 (7 bases). The germline V gene has CDR1 SGDLS and CDR2 YYNGEE. V was shortened by 0 bases and J by 7 bases, with 15 bases between the two germline ends. There are 15 residues in the CDR3. The CDR3 protein is CASSVEEGGAYTQYF. The CDR3 nucleotides are TGTGCCAGCAGCGTAGAGGAGGGGGGGGCTTATACGCAGTATTTT.

The J gene is TRBJ1-3, the V gene TRBV7-3, with D perhaps TRBD1 (5 bases). V was trimmed by 5 bases and J by 2 bases, leaving 16 bases between them. The germline gives CDR1 SGHTA, CDR2 FQGTGA. This CDR3 comprises 16 residues. Here the CDR3 DNA reads TGTGCCAGCAGCGCCCAGGGTAGCGGCACTGGAAACACCATATATTTT. This encodes CASSAQGSGTGNTIYF.

The V call is TRBV7-7, the J call TRBJ2-3; D unresolved. The CDR3 extends over 13 amino acids. V lost 5 bases, J lost 2 bases, and 8 bases lay in between. Germline V gene lookup returns CDR1 SSHAT and CDR2 FNYEAQ (reference sequence). The CDR3 bases are TGTGCCAGCAGCCTCCAGTCCACAGATACGCAGTATTTT. Translated: CASSLQSTDTQYF.

The gene calls are TRBV9 and TRBJ2-1; possible D gene TRBD2, 6 bases. Germline values: CDR1 SGDLS, CDR2 YYNGEE. V lost 3 bases, J lost 0 bases, and 16 bases lay in between. The CDR3 has 17 amino acids. Here the CDR3 reads CASSDPPRGSSYNEQFF. In nucleotides, the CDR3 is TGTGCCAGCAGCGACCCCCCCCGGGGGAGCTCCTACAATGAGCAGTTCTTC.

The genes are TRBV15 and TRBJ2-3, with TRBD1 matching 11 bases. V trimming: 0 bases; J trimming: 6 bases; junction bases outside the gene matches: 8. CDR1 LNHNV and CDR2 YYDKDF come from the germline V gene (reference sequence). CDR3 length: 17 amino acids. The CDR3 region is CATSRDPQGQGADTQYF. The DNA for the CDR3 is TGTGCCACCAGCAGAGATCCCCAAGGACAGGGGGCGGATACGCAGTATTTT.

Here the CDR3 reads CASSPGRGGTDTQYF. The CDR3 DNA sequence: TGCGCCAGCAGCCCCGGCAGGGGGGGCACAGATACGCAGTATTTT. The chain couples TRBV4-1 to TRBJ2-3, with a tentative D call TRBD1 (7 bases). V shed 4 bases and J shed 1 base, with 12 bases lying between them. Germline CDR1 MGHRA, CDR2 YSYEKL. The CDR3 runs 15 residues.

The sample holds a few counts of this clone. V gene TRBV7-2 combines with J gene TRBJ1-3; 7 nucleotides match TRBD1. J lost 6 bases, V lost 3 bases, and 5 bases had no gene match. The germline CDR1 and CDR2 sequences are SGHTA and FQGNSA. The CDR3 is 14 amino acids. The CDR3 coding sequence is TGTGCCAGCAGCTTCCGACAGGGAGAAAACACCATATATTTT. Translating gives CASSFRQGENTIYF. Variable domain in full (rest from reference TRBV7-2 and TRBJ1-3): GAGVSQSPSNKVTEKGKDVELRCDPISGHTALYWYRQSLGQGLEFLIYFQGNSAPDKSGLPSDRFSAERTGGSVSTLTIQRTQQEDSAVYLCASSFRQGENTIYFGEGSWLTVV.